The 28 T cell receptor beta chains below come from one sample, sequenced in a study of technical replicates of blood from several donors. Generated by immunoSEQ multiplex PCR, the TCRdb table keeps only in-frame clones and is missing some. The profile shows 70,000 to 95,000 clones, 97% of them singletons. Material: T cells isolated from PBMCs. These receptors were collected from a human donor in good health.

The CDR3 nucleotides read TGTGCCAGCAGCTTAGGGCATGGGACAGCAGATGAGCAGTTCTTC. As protein: CASSLGHGTADEQFF. This chain connects TRBV11-1 to TRBJ2-1; TRBD1 aligns across 7 bases. The CDR3 sequence is 15 residues long. Germline V gene data show CDR1 as SGHAT and CDR2 as FQDESV (reference sequence). V was clipped by 1 base and J by 8 bases; unmatched bases: 8.

This clone was found once. The J gene is TRBJ2-7, the V gene TRBV4-1; TRBD2 aligns across 13 bases. The CDR3 is made up of 19 amino acids. V lost 0 bases to trimming and J lost 4 bases; unmatched junction nucleotides: 12. Germline lookup yields CDR1 MGHRA and CDR2 YSYEKL. CDR3 in DNA: TGCGCCAGCAGCCAAGATGGGGGACTAGCGGGGACCGGGCCTTACGAGCAGTACTTC. It is translated as CASSQDGGLAGTGPYEQYF.

Only one count was recorded for this clone. V and J are TRBV4-1 and TRBJ1-2, with D possibly being TRBD1 (6 bases). The V gene's germline CDR1 is MGHRA and CDR2 YSYEKL. V gave up 2 bases and J gave up 4 bases, with 17 bases separating them. This CDR3 has 16 amino acids. The CDR3 bases are TGCGCCAGCAGCCAACCGGGGAGGGGGTGGGTCTATGGCTACACCTTC. Translation gives CASSQPGRGWVYGYTF.

The gene calls are TRBV28 and TRBJ2-1; 10 bases fit TRBD1. Germline V gives CDR1 MDHEN, CDR2 SYDVKM. CDR3 length: 15 amino acids. J was trimmed by 3 bases and V by 6 bases; bases with no gene match: 5. The CDR3, as DNA: TGTGCCAGCAGCAATGGACAGGGGGTCTACAATGAGCAGTTCTTC. Encoded protein: CASSNGQGVYNEQFF.

The V and J genes are TRBV4-1 and TRBJ1-2, with no clear D. Germline V gene lookup returns CDR1 MGHRA and CDR2 YSYEKL. V was clipped by 1 base and J by 3 bases, with 12 bases between them. The CDR3 sequence is 15 residues long. The CDR3 loop reads CASSQGFTRDYGYTF. CDR3 coding DNA: TGCGCCAGCAGCCAAGGGTTCACTCGAGACTATGGCTACACCTTC.

The chain employs TRBV7-3 and TRBJ1-5; 8 bases map to TRBD1. The CDR3 is made up of 14 amino acids. With 4 bases clipped from V and 2 bases from J, the junction kept 1 base outside the gene matches. Germline V gives CDR1 SGHTA, CDR2 FQGTGA. The DNA of the CDR3 is TGTGCCAGCAGCTCGACAGGGGGCAATCAGCCCCAGCATTTT. Translation gives CASSSTGGNQPQHF.

The chain recombines TRBV11-2 with TRBJ1-1; D ambiguous. In germline, CDR1 is SGHAT, CDR2 FQNNGV. The CDR3 is 13 residues long. V lost 1 base, J lost 1 base, and 4 bases lay in between. In DNA form, the CDR3 reads TGTGCCAGCAGCTTAGTCAGGAACACTGAAGCTTTCTTT. Protein: CASSLVRNTEAFF.

V and J are TRBV11-3 and TRBJ2-1; tentative D call: TRBD2 (5 bases). The V end was cut by 5 bases, the J end by 12 bases, with 20 bases between. Germline values: CDR1 SGHNT, CDR2 YENEEA. This CDR3 is built from 14 residues. The CDR3 is CASSEIEGGWGQFF. CDR3 DNA sequence: TGTGCCAGCAGCGAGATCGAGGGCGGTTGGGGGCAGTTCTTC.

The chain couples TRBV9 to TRBJ2-1, with 14 bases that match TRBD2. With 2 bases clipped from V and 7 bases from J, the junction kept 5 bases outside the gene matches. This CDR3 has 16 amino acids. Germline lookup yields CDR1 SGDLS and CDR2 YYNGEE. In DNA, the CDR3 is TGTGCCAGCAGCGTTATGGGACTAGCGGGAGTAAATGAGCAGTTCTTC. Translating it yields CASSVMGLAGVNEQFF. The whole variable domain, filled in from reference TRBV9 and TRBJ2-1, reads DSGVTQTPKHLITATGQRVTLRCSPRSGDLSVYWYQQSLDQGLQFLIQYYNGEERAKGNILERFSAQQFPDLHSELNLSSLELGDSALYFCASSVMGLAGVNEQFFGPGTRLTVL.

The genes are TRBV5-6 and TRBJ1-5; 11 bases line up with TRBD1. CDR3 length: 14 residues. Germline V CDR1 and CDR2: SGHDT, YYEEEE. The junction had 3 bases not matched to a gene; V was cut back by 4 bases and J by 6 bases. This CDR3 reads CASSLGTGGQPQHF. The CDR3 bases are TGTGCCAGCAGCCTCGGGACAGGGGGTCAGCCCCAGCATTTT. The full variable domain, with the rest looked up from reference TRBV5-6 and TRBJ1-5, is DAGVTQSPTHLIKTRGQQVTLRCSPKSGHDTVSWYQQALGQGPQFIFQYYEEEERQRGNFPDRFSGHQFPNYSSELNVNALLLGDSALYLCASSLGTGGQPQHFGDGTRLSIL.

The rearrangement joins TRBV14 to TRBJ2-3, with D tentatively TRBD2 (6 bases). V shed 2 bases and J shed 2 bases, with 14 bases lying between them. The CDR3 contains 16 residues. CDR1 and CDR2 from the germline V gene are SGHDN and FVKESK. CDR3: CASSQLGREITDTQYF. CDR3 nucleotide sequence: TGTGCCAGCAGCCAACTTGGACGGGAGATCACAGATACGCAGTATTTT.

CDR3 coding DNA: TGTGCCAGCAGTTTTGGACTAGCGCGAGATAGCTCCTACAATGAGCAGTTCTTC. Encoded protein: CASSFGLARDSSYNEQFF. The chain joins TRBV27 to TRBJ2-1; 9 bases are a match to TRBD2. CDR3 length: 18 residues. Unmatched junction bases numbered 9, after V lost 3 bases and J lost 0 bases. Germline values: CDR1 MNHEY, CDR2 SMNVEV (reference sequence).

The chain uses TRBV7-9 and TRBJ2-5; no definite D call. The CDR3 spans 15 residues. In germline, CDR1 is SEHNR, CDR2 FQNEAQ (reference sequence). V was pared by 2 bases and J by 2 bases, with 12 bases between. The CDR3 here is CASSLIWPGQETQYF. The CDR3 DNA is TGTGCCAGCAGCTTAATTTGGCCAGGACAAGAGACCCAGTACTTC.

The chain employs TRBV6-5 and TRBJ2-1, with 7 bases matching TRBD2. The CDR3 totals 12 residues. The V segment lost 6 bases and the J segment 8 bases; nucleotides outside the gene matches: 4. In germline, CDR1 is MNHEY, CDR2 SVGAGI. The CDR3 loop is CASRGGVDEQFF. The CDR3 DNA reads as TGTGCCAGCAGGGGAGGGGTGGATGAGCAGTTCTTC.

This clone has only one observation. V usage is TRBV28 and J usage is TRBJ1-3; 8 bases are a match to TRBD1. The junction had 15 bases not matched to a gene; V was cut back by 8 bases and J by 9 bases. The CDR3 sequence is 15 residues long. The germline CDR1 and CDR2 sequences are MDHEN and SYDVKM. CDR3 in amino acids: CASRGAGGVLSTIYF. The DNA for the CDR3 is TGTGCCAGCCGGGGGGCAGGGGGCGTCTTAAGCACCATATATTTT.

The genes are TRBV7-9 and TRBJ1-1; D unclear. Between the trimmed V and J ends, which lost 3 bases and 2 bases, there was a span of 10 bases. The CDR3 length is 14 residues. Germline CDR1 SEHNR, CDR2 FQNEAQ (reference sequence). CDR3 region: CASSFNTANTEAFF. CDR3 bases: TGTGCCAGCAGCTTCAATACAGCTAACACTGAAGCTTTCTTT. The whole variable domain, filled in from reference TRBV7-9 and TRBJ1-1, reads DTGVSQNPRHKITKRGQNVTFRCDPISEHNRLYWYRQTLGQGPEFLTYFQNEAQLEKSRLLSDRFSAERPKGSFSTLEIQRTEQGDSAMYLCASSFNTANTEAFFGQGTRLTVV.

This chain connects TRBV4-2 to TRBJ1-2; D is possibly TRBD1 (6 bases). V lost 9 bases and J 3 bases, leaving 11 bases between the germline ends. The CDR3 has 12 residues. The germline V gene encodes CDR1 LGHNA and CDR2 YNFKEQ. The CDR3 sequence: CASTGLDYGYTF. The CDR3 nucleotides are TGTGCCAGTACAGGGCTAGACTATGGCTACACCTTC.

The chain combines TRBV6-1 with TRBJ1-5, with 8 bases fitting TRBD1. The germline V gene encodes CDR1 MNHNS and CDR2 SASEGT. The length of the CDR3 is 16 residues. Trimming removed 3 bases from V and 1 base from J; junction bases left unmatched: 5. DNA of the CDR3: TGTGCCAGCAGTGACCTAGGACAGGGAAGCAATCAGCCCCAGCATTTT. As protein: CASSDLGQGSNQPQHF.

Concerning this clone: Here the CDR3 omits its conserved ending phenylalanine or tryptophan, so a read error is the likely source. The limits of the CDR3 on the DNA are not certain, so only TCRdb's listed CDR3 is given. The chain carries TRBV20-1 and TRBJ2-3; TRBD2, the D gene given by the table, was not confirmed from the DNA. The CDR3 spans 10 residues, counting both ends. Germline V gene data show CDR1 as DFQATT and CDR2 as SNEGSKA (reference sequence). The CDR3 is CSASVEIEVP.

The rearrangement uses TRBV4-1 and TRBJ2-5; D might be TRBD2 (5 bases). Trimming removed 2 bases at V and 4 bases at J, with 14 bases between. The CDR3 runs to 15 residues. The germline gives CDR1 MGHRA, CDR2 YSYEKL. The DNA for the CDR3 is TGCGCCAGCAGCCAAATTGGACTGGGTGGAGAGACCCAGTACTTC. As protein: CASSQIGLGGETQYF.

CDR3 in amino acids: CASSGTRELYNEQFF. The CDR3 bases are TGTGCCAGCAGTGGTACCCGGGAGTTATACAATGAGCAGTTCTTC. The chain is built from TRBV25-1 and TRBJ2-1; D is possibly TRBD2 (6 bases). The CDR3 has 15 residues. Trimming cost V 4 bases and J 4 bases, with 14 bases left between them. The germline CDR1 and CDR2 sequences are MGHDK and SYGVNS. The variable domain in full, completed from reference TRBV25-1 and TRBJ2-1, reads EADIYQTPRYLVIGTGKKITLECSQTMGHDKMYWYQQDPGMELHLIHYSYGVNSTEKGDLSSESTVSRIRTEHFPLTLESARPSHTSQYLCASSGTRELYNEQFFGPGTRLTVL.

This clone was seen only once. V and J are TRBV5-1 and TRBJ1-3; D possibly corresponds to TRBD1 (5 bases). This CDR3 has 16 amino acids. Trimming shortened V by 0 bases and J by 2 bases, and 12 bases separated the two germline ends. Per germline, CDR1 SGHRS and CDR2 YFSETQ. CDR3 DNA sequence: TGCGCCAGCAGCTTGGATCCGGGGGTGGCTGGAAACACCATATATTTT. Its translation: CASSLDPGVAGNTIYF.

The chain uses TRBV4-1 and TRBJ2-3; 9 bases agree with TRBD1. The CDR3 has 15 residues. Germline CDR1 is MGHRA and CDR2 is YSYEKL. The V and J ends lost 1 base and 2 bases, in that order; junction bases with no gene match: 1. For the CDR3, the DNA is TGCGCCAGCAGCCAAGGGGACAGGGACACAGATACGCAGTATTTT. It encodes CASSQGDRDTDTQYF.

Only one count was recorded for this clone. The chain couples TRBV19 to TRBJ2-1, with 12 bases fitting TRBD2. With 7 bases clipped from V and 6 bases from J, the junction kept 7 bases outside the gene matches. Germline V gene sequence: CDR1 LNHDA, CDR2 SQIVND (reference sequence). The CDR3 covers 15 residues. DNA for the CDR3: TGTGCCAGTACTTCCGGGACTAGCGGGCGCAATGAGCAGTTCTTC. Translation: CASTSGTSGRNEQFF.

The gene calls are TRBV30 and TRBJ2-1; 15 bases match TRBD2. This CDR3 contains 16 residues. Losses at the gene ends were 2 bases for V and 10 bases for J; bases not matched to a gene: 9. Germline CDR1 reads GTSNPN; CDR2 reads SVGIG (reference sequence). The CDR3 DNA sequence: TGTGCCTGGAGTCCTCCGGGACTAGCGGGAGGTGGCGAGCAGTTCTTC. Translation: CAWSPPGLAGGGEQFF.

This rearrangement joins TRBV4-3 to TRBJ1-1, with D maybe TRBD1 (6 bases). The germline V gene has CDR1 LGHNA and CDR2 YSLEER. Trimming removed 0 bases at V and 4 bases at J, with 15 bases between. This CDR3 contains 16 residues. This CDR3 is CASSQDWSGEGTEAFF. CDR3 coding DNA: TGCGCCAGCAGCCAAGATTGGTCAGGGGAAGGCACTGAAGCTTTCTTT.

The chain links TRBV28 to TRBJ2-7; 7 positions agree with TRBD2. The CDR3 runs to 16 residues. V was clipped by 2 bases and J by 4 bases; unmatched bases: 11. The germline V gene encodes CDR1 MDHEN and CDR2 SYDVKM. The CDR3 here is CASSLTVRESSYEQYF. In nucleotides, the CDR3 is TGTGCCAGCAGTTTAACTGTGCGGGAGTCTTCGTACGAGCAGTACTTC.

The V call is TRBV28, the J call TRBJ1-1; maybe TRBD1 (5 bases). The CDR3 is made up of 18 amino acids. The germline CDR1 and CDR2 sequences are MDHEN and SYDVKM. V was trimmed by 5 bases and J by 0 bases, leaving 22 bases between them. Here the CDR3 DNA reads TGTGCCAGCAGTCTCCCCCGGGGGTCCGGGGTCATGAACACTGAAGCTTTCTTT. Protein sequence: CASSLPRGSGVMNTEAFF. Full variable domain (rest looked up from reference TRBV28 and TRBJ1-1): DVKVTQSSRYLVKRTGEKVFLECVQDMDHENMFWYRQDPGLGLRLIYFSYDVKMKEKGDIPEGYSVSREKKERFSLILESASTNQTSMYLCASSLPRGSGVMNTEAFFGQGTRLTVV.